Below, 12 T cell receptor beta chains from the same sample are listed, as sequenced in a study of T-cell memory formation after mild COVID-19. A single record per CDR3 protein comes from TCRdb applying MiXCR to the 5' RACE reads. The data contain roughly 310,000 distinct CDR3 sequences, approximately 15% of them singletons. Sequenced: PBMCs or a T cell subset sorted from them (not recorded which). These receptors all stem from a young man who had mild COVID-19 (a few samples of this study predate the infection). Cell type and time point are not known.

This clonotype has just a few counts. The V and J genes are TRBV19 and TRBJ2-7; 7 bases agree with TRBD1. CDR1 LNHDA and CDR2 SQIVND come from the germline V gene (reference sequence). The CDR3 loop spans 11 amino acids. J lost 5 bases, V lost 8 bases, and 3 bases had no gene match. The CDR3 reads CASGTADEQYF. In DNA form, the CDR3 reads TGTGCCAGTGGGACAGCGGACGAGCAGTACTTC.

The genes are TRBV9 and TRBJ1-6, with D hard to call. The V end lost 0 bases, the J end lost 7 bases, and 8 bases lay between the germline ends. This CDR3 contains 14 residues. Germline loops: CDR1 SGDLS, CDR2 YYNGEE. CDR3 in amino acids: CASSVEGLNSPLHF. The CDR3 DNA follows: TGTGCCAGCAGCGTAGAAGGGTTGAATTCACCCCTCCACTTT.

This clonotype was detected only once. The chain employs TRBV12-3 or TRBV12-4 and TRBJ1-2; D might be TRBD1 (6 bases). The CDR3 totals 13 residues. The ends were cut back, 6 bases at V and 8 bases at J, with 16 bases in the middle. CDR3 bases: TGTGCCAGCAGCCCCCTTGGGGGGCACGGCTACACCTTC. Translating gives CASSPLGGHGYTF.

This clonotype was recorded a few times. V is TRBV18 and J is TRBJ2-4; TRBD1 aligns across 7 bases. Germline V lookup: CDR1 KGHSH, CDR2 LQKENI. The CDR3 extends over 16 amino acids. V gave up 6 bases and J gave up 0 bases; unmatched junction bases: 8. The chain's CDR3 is CASSPRGRLAKNIQYF. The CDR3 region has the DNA TGTGCCAGCTCTCCAAGGGGGCGGCTAGCCAAAAACATTCAGTACTTC. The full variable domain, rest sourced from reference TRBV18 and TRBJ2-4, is NAGVMQNPRHLVRRRGQEARLRCSPMKGHSHVYWYRQLPEEGLKFMVYLQKENIIDESGMPKERFSAEFPKEGPSILRIQQVVRGDSAAYFCASSPRGRLAKNIQYFGAGTRLSVL.

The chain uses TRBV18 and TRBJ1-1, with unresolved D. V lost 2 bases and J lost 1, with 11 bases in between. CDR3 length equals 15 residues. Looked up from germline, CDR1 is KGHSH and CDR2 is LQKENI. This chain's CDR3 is CASSPSRAPNTEAFF. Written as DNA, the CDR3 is TGTGCCAGCTCACCAAGCCGGGCGCCGAACACTGAAGCTTTCTTT.

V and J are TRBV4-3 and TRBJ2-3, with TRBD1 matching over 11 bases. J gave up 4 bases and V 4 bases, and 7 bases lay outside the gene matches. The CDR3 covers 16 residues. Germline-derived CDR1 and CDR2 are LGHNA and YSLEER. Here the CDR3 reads CASSRSPGQGADTQYF. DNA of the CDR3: TGCGCCAGCAGCCGATCTCCGGGACAGGGGGCAGATACGCAGTATTTT.

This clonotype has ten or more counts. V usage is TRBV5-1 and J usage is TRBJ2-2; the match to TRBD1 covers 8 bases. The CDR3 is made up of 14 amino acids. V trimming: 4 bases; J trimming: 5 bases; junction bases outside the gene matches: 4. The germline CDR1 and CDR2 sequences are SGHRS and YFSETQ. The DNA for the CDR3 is TGCGCCAGCAGCACCGGACAGGGTACCGGGGAGCTGTTTTTT. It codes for CASSTGQGTGELFF.

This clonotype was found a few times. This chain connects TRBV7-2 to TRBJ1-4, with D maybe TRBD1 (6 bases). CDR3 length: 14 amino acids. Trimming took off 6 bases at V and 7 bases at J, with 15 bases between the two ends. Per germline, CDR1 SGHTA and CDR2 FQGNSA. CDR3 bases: TGTGCCAGCAGATTAAACAGGGCTGGTGAAAAACTGTTTTTT. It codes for CASRLNRAGEKLFF.

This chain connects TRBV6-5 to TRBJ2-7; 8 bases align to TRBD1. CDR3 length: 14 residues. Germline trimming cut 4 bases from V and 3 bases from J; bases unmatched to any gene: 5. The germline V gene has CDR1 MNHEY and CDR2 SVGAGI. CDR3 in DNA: TGTGCCAGCAGTTGGGACAGGTGGAACTACGAGCAGTACTTC. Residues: CASSWDRWNYEQYF.

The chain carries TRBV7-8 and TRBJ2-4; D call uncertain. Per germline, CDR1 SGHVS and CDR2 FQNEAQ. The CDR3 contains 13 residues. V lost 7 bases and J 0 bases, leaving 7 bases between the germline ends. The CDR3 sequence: CASTELAKNIQYF. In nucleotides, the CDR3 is TGTGCCAGCACAGAACTAGCCAAAAACATTCAGTACTTC.

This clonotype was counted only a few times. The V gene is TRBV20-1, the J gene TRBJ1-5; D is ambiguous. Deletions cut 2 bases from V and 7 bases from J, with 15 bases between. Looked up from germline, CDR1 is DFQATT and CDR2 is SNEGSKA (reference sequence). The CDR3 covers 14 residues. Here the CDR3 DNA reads TGCAGTGCTAGATCCACTACTCTCCTACAGCCCCAGCATTTT. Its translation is CSARSTTLLQPQHF.

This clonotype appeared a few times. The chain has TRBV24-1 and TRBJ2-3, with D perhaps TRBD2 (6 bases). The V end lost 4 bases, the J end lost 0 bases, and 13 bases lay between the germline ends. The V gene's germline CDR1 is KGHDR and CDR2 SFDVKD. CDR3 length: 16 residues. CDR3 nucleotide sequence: TGTGCCACCAGTGAACCGGGACTTACTAGCACAGATACGCAGTATTTT. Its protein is CATSEPGLTSTDTQYF.